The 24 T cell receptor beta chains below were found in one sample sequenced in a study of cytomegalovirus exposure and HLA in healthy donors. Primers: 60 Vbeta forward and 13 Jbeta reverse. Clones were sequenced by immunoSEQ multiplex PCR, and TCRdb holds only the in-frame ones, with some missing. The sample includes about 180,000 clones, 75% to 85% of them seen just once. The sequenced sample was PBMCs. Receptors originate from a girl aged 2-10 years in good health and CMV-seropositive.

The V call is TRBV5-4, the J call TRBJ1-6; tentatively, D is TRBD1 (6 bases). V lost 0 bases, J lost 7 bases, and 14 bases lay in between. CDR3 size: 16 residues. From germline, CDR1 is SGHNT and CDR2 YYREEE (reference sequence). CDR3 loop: CASSLGAGESNSPLHF. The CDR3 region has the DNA TGTGCCAGCAGCTTGGGGGCAGGGGAATCGAATTCACCCCTCCACTTT.

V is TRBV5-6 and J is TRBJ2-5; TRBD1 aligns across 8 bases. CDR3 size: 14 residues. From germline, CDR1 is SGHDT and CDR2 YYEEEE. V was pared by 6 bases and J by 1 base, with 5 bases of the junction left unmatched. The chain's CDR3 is CASNRGDIQETQYF. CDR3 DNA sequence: TGTGCCAGCAACAGGGGGGATATCCAAGAGACCCAGTACTTC.

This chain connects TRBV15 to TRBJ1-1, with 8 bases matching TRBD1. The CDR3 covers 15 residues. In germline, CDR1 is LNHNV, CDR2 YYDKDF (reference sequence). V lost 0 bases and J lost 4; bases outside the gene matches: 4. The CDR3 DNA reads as TGTGCCACCAGCAGAGATCGACAGGGGCCCACTGAAGCTTTCTTT. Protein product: CATSRDRQGPTEAFF.

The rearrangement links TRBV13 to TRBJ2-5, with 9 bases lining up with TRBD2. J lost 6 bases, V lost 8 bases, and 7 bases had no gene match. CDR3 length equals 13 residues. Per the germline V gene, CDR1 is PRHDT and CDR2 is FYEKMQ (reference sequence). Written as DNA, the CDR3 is TGTGCCAGCTCCAGCGGGGGGTGGAAGACCCAGTACTTC. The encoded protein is CASSSGGWKTQYF.

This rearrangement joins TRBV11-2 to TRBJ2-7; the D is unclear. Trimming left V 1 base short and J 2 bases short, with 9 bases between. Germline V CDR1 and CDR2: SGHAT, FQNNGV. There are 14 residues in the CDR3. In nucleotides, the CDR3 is TGTGCCAGCAGCTTAGCACAGAACCCCTACGAGCAGTACTTC. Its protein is CASSLAQNPYEQYF.

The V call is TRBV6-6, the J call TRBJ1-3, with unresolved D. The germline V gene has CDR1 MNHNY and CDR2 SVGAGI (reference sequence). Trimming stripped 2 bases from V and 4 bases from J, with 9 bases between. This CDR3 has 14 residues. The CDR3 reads CASSYGLSGNTIYF. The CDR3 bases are TGTGCCAGCAGTTACGGTCTATCCGGAAACACCATATATTTT.

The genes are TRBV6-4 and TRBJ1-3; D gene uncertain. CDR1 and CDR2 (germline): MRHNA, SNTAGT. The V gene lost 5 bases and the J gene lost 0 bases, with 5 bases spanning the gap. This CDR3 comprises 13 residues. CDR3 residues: CASSPVSGNTIYF. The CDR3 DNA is TGTGCCAGCAGTCCGGTCTCTGGAAACACCATATATTTT.

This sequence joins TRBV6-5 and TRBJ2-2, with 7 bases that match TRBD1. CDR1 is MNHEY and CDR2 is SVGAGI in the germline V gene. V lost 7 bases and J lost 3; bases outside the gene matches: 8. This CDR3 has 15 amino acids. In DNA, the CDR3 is TGTGCCAGCACCCGAGAGGGGACAGACACCGGGGAGCTGTTTTTT. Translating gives CASTREGTDTGELFF.

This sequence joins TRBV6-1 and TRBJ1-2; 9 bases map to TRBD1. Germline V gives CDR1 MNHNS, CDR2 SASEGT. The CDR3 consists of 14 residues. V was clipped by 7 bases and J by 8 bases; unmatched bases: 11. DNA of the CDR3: TGTGCCAGCACCCCGGGACAGGGAGATCGGGGCTACACCTTC. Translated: CASTPGQGDRGYTF.

In nucleotides, the CDR3 is TGTGCCAGCAGTACTAGGAGCGGGAGTGTTGCAGATACGCAGTATTTT. This translates into CASSTRSGSVADTQYF. J is TRBJ2-3 and V is TRBV28; 8 nucleotides match TRBD2. J was trimmed by 4 bases and V by 5 bases; bases with no gene match: 11. The CDR3 is 16 residues long. Germline V lookup: CDR1 MDHEN, CDR2 SYDVKM. The variable domain in full, with the rest retrieved from reference TRBV28 and TRBJ2-3, is DVKVTQSSRYLVKRTGEKVFLECVQDMDHENMFWYRQDPGLGLRLIYFSYDVKMKEKGDIPEGYSVSREKKERFSLILESASTNQTSMYLCASSTRSGSVADTQYFGPGTRLTVL.

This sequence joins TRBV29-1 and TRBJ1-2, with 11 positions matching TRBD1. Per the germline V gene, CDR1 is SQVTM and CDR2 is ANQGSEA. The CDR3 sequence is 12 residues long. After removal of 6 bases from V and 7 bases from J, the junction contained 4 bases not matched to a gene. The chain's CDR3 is CSVGQGASGYTF. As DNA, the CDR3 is TGCAGCGTCGGACAGGGGGCTTCTGGCTACACCTTC.

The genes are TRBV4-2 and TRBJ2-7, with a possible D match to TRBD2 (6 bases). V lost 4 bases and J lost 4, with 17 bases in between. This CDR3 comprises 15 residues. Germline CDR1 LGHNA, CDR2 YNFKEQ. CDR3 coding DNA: TGTGCCAGCAGCCCTACGGGCGGGACCTTTTACGAGCAGTACTTC. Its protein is CASSPTGGTFYEQYF.

For the CDR3, the DNA is TGTGCCAGCAGCCCAGCACGGGACAGGGCGTACTTC. The encoded protein is CASSPARDRAYF. The chain combines TRBV7-9 with TRBJ2-7, with 9 bases matching TRBD1. The germline V gene encodes CDR1 SEHNR and CDR2 FQNEAQ (reference sequence). The CDR3 totals 12 residues. Trimming at V came to 5 bases and at J to 12 bases, leaving 8 bases not matched to a gene.

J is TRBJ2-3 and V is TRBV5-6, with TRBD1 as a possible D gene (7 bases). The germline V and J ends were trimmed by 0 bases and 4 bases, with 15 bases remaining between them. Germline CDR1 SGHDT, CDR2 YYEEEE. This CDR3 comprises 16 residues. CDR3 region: CASSLGSGGPPDTQYF. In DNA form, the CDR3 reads TGTGCCAGCAGCTTGGGGTCAGGGGGGCCCCCAGATACGCAGTATTTT.

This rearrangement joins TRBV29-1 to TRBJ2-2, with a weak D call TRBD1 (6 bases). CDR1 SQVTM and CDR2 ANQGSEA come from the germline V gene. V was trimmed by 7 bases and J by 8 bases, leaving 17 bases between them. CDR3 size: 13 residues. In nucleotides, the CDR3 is TGCAGCGCTATTTACAGGGTAGGAGGGGAGCTGTTTTTT. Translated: CSAIYRVGGELFF.

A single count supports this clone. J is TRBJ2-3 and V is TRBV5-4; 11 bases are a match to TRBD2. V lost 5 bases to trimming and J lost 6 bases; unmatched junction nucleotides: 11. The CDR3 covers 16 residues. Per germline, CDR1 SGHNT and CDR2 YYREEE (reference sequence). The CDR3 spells CASSSTSGGRGDTQYF. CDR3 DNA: TGTGCCAGCAGTTCCACTAGCGGGGGCCGGGGGGATACGCAGTATTTT.

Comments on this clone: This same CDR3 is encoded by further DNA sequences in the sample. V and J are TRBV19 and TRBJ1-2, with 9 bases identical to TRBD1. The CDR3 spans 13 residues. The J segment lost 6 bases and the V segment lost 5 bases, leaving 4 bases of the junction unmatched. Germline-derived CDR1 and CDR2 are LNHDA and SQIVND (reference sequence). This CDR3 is CASSRGQGNGYTF. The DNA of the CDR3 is TGTGCCAGTAGTCGGGGACAGGGAAATGGCTACACCTTC. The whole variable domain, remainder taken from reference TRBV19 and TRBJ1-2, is DGGITQSPKYLFRKEGQNVTLSCEQNLNHDAMYWYRQDPGQGLRLIYYSQIVNDFQKGDIAEGYSVSREKKESFPLTVTSAQKNPTAFYLCASSRGQGNGYTFGSGTRLTVV.

CDR3 loop: CASSSRYLNEQFF. The CDR3 DNA reads TGTGCCAGCAGCTCCCGGTATCTAAATGAGCAGTTCTTC. V usage is TRBV11-3 and J usage is TRBJ2-1; D is unclear. CDR3 size: 13 residues. The germline V gene encodes CDR1 SGHNT and CDR2 YENEEA. V dropped 4 bases and J dropped 7 bases, with 11 bases sitting between them. Drawing the rest from reference TRBV11-3 and TRBJ2-1, the complete variable domain is EAGVVQSPRYKIIEKKQPVAFWCNPISGHNTLYWYLQNLGQGPELLIRYENEEAVDDSQLPKDRFSAERLKGVDSTLKIQPAELGDSAVYLCASSSRYLNEQFFGPGTRLTVL.

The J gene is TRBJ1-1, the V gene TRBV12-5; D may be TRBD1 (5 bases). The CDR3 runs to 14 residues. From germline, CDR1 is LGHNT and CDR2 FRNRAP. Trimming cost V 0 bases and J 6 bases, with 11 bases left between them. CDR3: CASGLVLGGPEAFF. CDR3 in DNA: TGTGCTAGTGGTTTGGTATTGGGGGGTCCTGAAGCTTTCTTT.

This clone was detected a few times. CDR3 region: CALRGRVGEKLFF. CDR3 in DNA: TGTGCCCTCAGGGGACGGGTTGGTGAAAAACTGTTTTTT. J is TRBJ1-4 and V is TRBV2; D perhaps matches TRBD1 (6 bases). V gave up 11 bases and J gave up 7 bases, with 17 bases separating them. Germline V CDR1 and CDR2: SNHLY, FYNNEI. The CDR3 sequence is 13 residues long.

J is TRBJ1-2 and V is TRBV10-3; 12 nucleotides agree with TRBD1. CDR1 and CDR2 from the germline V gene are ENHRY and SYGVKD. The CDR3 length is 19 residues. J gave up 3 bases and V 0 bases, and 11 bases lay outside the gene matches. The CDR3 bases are TGTGCCATCAGTGAGTCCGGCGGGACAGGGGGCGAATGGGACTATGGCTACACCTTC. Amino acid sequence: CAISESGGTGGEWDYGYTF.

The CDR3 spells CASTLRQGGNSPLHF. CDR3 sequence (DNA): TGTGCCAGCACACTCCGGCAGGGTGGGAATTCACCCCTCCACTTT. The chain combines TRBV6-1 with TRBJ1-6, with a weak D call TRBD1 (5 bases). This CDR3 contains 15 residues. V lost 7 bases and J lost 7, with 17 bases in between. In germline, CDR1 is MNHNS, CDR2 SASEGT.

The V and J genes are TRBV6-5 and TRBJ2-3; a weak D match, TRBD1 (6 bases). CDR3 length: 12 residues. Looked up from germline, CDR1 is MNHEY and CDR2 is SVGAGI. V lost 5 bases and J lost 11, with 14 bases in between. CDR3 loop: CASSAQGDMQYF. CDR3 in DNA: TGTGCCAGCAGTGCACAGGGTGACATGCAGTATTTT.

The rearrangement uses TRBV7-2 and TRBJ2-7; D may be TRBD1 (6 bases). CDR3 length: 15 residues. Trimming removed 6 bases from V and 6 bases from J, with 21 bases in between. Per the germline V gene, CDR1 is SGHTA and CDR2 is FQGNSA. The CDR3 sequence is CASRRDRRFQGEQYF. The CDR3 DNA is TGTGCCAGCAGACGTGACAGGAGATTTCAGGGCGAGCAGTACTTC.